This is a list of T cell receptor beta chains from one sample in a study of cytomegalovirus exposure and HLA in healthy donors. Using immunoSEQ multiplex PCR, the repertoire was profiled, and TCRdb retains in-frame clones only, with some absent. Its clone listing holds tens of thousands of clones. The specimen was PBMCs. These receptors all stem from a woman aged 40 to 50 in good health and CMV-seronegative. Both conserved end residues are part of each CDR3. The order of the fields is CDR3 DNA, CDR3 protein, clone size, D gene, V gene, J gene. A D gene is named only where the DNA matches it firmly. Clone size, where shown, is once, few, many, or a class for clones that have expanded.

CDR3 DNA: TGTGCCAGCAGGGATTTAGACCAACAGGGTTGGGAGACCCAGTACTTC
CDR3 protein: CASRDLDQQGWETQYF
clone size: .
D gene: .
V gene: TRBV27
J gene: TRBJ2-5

CDR3 DNA: TGTGCCAGCAGCCTTAGCGGGCCGGCTTACAATGAGCAGTTCTTC
CDR3 protein: CASSLSGPAYNEQFF
clone size: .
D gene: TRBD2
V gene: TRBV7-2
J gene: TRBJ2-1

CDR3 DNA: TGCAGCGTTGATTCACAGGGGGCAAAGGACAATGAGCAGTTCTTC
CDR3 protein: CSVDSQGAKDNEQFF
clone size: .
D gene: TRBD1
V gene: TRBV29-1
J gene: TRBJ2-1

CDR3 DNA: TGTGCCAGTGCCCTTTCAGGGGAAGATGGCTACACCTTC
CDR3 protein: CASALSGEDGYTF
clone size: .
D gene: .
V gene: TRBV19
J gene: TRBJ1-2

CDR3 DNA: TGTGCCAGCAGCTTGGGGGCGGGGTTCAGCTCCTACGAGCAGTACTTC
CDR3 protein: CASSLGAGFSSYEQYF
clone size: .
D gene: .
V gene: TRBV5-5
J gene: TRBJ2-7

CDR3 DNA: TGTGCCAGCAGCTACAATACAGGGAATGGCTACACCTTC
CDR3 protein: CASSYNTGNGYTF
clone size: .
D gene: .
V gene: TRBV9
J gene: TRBJ1-2

CDR3 DNA: TGTGCCAGCAGCCCCGGACAGGGTGGCGAGCAGTACTTC
CDR3 protein: CASSPGQGGEQYF
clone size: .
D gene: TRBD1
V gene: TRBV11-3
J gene: TRBJ2-7

CDR3 DNA: TGTGCCAGCAGTTACGGGGGGGTCGGGAAGAAACTGTTTTTT
CDR3 protein: CASSYGGVGKKLFF
clone size: .
D gene: .
V gene: TRBV6-5
J gene: TRBJ1-4

CDR3 DNA: TGTGCCAGCAGCCCATCCAGGGGGCGGGAGACCCAGTACTTC
CDR3 protein: CASSPSRGRETQYF
clone size: .
D gene: TRBD1
V gene: TRBV9
J gene: TRBJ2-5

CDR3 DNA: TGCGCCAGCAGCCAAGATCAAACAGGGATATACAATGAGCAGTTCTTC
CDR3 protein: CASSQDQTGIYNEQFF
clone size: .
D gene: .
V gene: TRBV4-3
J gene: TRBJ2-1

CDR3 DNA: TGTGCCATCAGTGAGTCCAAAAACAGCGGGAGAAGGCGGGAGACCCAGTACTTC
CDR3 protein: CAISESKNSGRRRETQYF
clone size: .
D gene: TRBD2
V gene: TRBV10-3
J gene: TRBJ2-5

CDR3 DNA: TGCAGCGTTGTAGCGGGGGCCCAAGAGACCCAGTACTTC
CDR3 protein: CSVVAGAQETQYF
clone size: .
D gene: TRBD2
V gene: TRBV29-1
J gene: TRBJ2-5

CDR3 DNA: TGTGCCAGCAGTGATAGGACTCCTAACTATGGCTACACCTTC
CDR3 protein: CASSDRTPNYGYTF
clone size: .
D gene: .
V gene: TRBV2
J gene: TRBJ1-2

CDR3 DNA: TGTGCCTGGAGTGTAGGGTCGGGGTCGGTTGACTATGGCTACACCTTC
CDR3 protein: CAWSVGSGSVDYGYTF
clone size: .
D gene: .
V gene: TRBV30
J gene: TRBJ1-2

CDR3 DNA: TGTGCCAGCAGTTACCGGGACACCCGCACAGATACGCAGTATTTT
CDR3 protein: CASSYRDTRTDTQYF
clone size: .
D gene: .
V gene: TRBV6-5
J gene: TRBJ2-3

CDR3 DNA: TGTGCCATCAGTGATTGGCGGGGGAGCAATGAGCAGTTCTTC
CDR3 protein: CAISDWRGSNEQFF
clone size: .
D gene: TRBD2
V gene: TRBV10-3
J gene: TRBJ2-1

CDR3 DNA: TGCGCCAGCAGCTTGAGGGACAGAAGTAATTCACCCCTCCACTTT
CDR3 protein: CASSLRDRSNSPLHF
clone size: .
D gene: TRBD1
V gene: TRBV5-1
J gene: TRBJ1-6

CDR3 DNA: TGTGCCAGCAGTTACGGACAGGGGGCTACTGAAGATTTCTTT
CDR3 protein: CASSYGQGATEDFF
clone size: .
D gene: TRBD1
V gene: TRBV6-6
J gene: TRBJ1-1

CDR3 DNA: TGTGCCAGCAGCCAAGATGTGTTATTACAGAACTATGGCTACACCTTC
CDR3 protein: CASSQDVLLQNYGYTF
clone size: .
D gene: .
V gene: TRBV4-2
J gene: TRBJ1-2

CDR3 DNA: TGTGCCAGCTCCCCCGGTCCTTTAAGGCAGTTCTTC
CDR3 protein: CASSPGPLRQFF
clone size: .
D gene: .
V gene: TRBV18
J gene: TRBJ2-1

CDR3 DNA: TGCGCCAGCAGCCGGGGACAGGGGGCCTACAATGAGCAGTTCTTC
CDR3 protein: CASSRGQGAYNEQFF
clone size: .
D gene: TRBD1
V gene: TRBV5-1
J gene: TRBJ2-1

CDR3 DNA: TGTGCCAGCAGCCAAGATCCGGACAGGGACGGTCAGCCCCAGCATTTT
CDR3 protein: CASSQDPDRDGQPQHF
clone size: .
D gene: TRBD1
V gene: TRBV4-2
J gene: TRBJ1-5

CDR3 DNA: TGTGCCAGCAGGGTGTGGGCCAATCAGCCCCAGCATTTT
CDR3 protein: CASRVWANQPQHF
clone size: .
D gene: .
V gene: TRBV28
J gene: TRBJ1-5

CDR3 DNA: TGTGCCAGCAGTTTCACAGGGGTCTATGGCTACACCTTC
CDR3 protein: CASSFTGVYGYTF
clone size: medium-sized
D gene: TRBD1
V gene: TRBV6-6
J gene: TRBJ1-2

CDR3 DNA: TGTGCCAGCAGCGACAGGGGAGGCAATGAGCAGTTCTTC
CDR3 protein: CASSDRGGNEQFF
clone size: .
D gene: TRBD1
V gene: TRBV2
J gene: TRBJ2-1

CDR3 DNA: TGTGCCTGGAGCCTAGCAGCCTACGAGCAGTACTTC
CDR3 protein: CAWSLAAYEQYF
clone size: .
D gene: .
V gene: TRBV30
J gene: TRBJ2-7

CDR3 DNA: TGCGCCAGCAGCTTGGAAGTGGGGGCGTTCTCCTACAATGAGCAGTTCTTC
CDR3 protein: CASSLEVGAFSYNEQFF
clone size: .
D gene: .
V gene: TRBV5-1
J gene: TRBJ2-1

CDR3 DNA: TGTGCCAGCAGTTACCGGCGGGAGGGGCTAAGGAATGAGCAGTTCTTC
CDR3 protein: CASSYRREGLRNEQFF
clone size: .
D gene: TRBD2
V gene: TRBV6-5
J gene: TRBJ2-1

CDR3 DNA: TGTGCCAGCAGCTTTTCCGGACAGGGAGTAACAGATACGCAGTATTTT
CDR3 protein: CASSFSGQGVTDTQYF
clone size: .
D gene: TRBD1
V gene: TRBV11-3
J gene: TRBJ2-3

CDR3 DNA: TGTGCCAGCAGTTTACCCCAGGACAGGGGGGACGAGCAGTACTTC
CDR3 protein: CASSLPQDRGDEQYF
clone size: .
D gene: TRBD1
V gene: TRBV28
J gene: TRBJ2-7

CDR3 DNA: TGTGCCAGCTCACTCCGGACAGGGGGCTTTGAGTGGGGATACAATGAGCAGTTCTTC
CDR3 protein: CASSLRTGGFEWGYNEQFF
clone size: .
D gene: TRBD1
V gene: TRBV18
J gene: TRBJ2-1

CDR3 DNA: TGTGCCAGCAGCTATGGGACTAGCGGGACCTACGAGCAGTACTTC
CDR3 protein: CASSYGTSGTYEQYF
clone size: .
D gene: TRBD2
V gene: TRBV6-5
J gene: TRBJ2-7

CDR3 DNA: TGTGCCAGCAGCCAAGGGGCGGGTCAAGAGACCCAGTACTTC
CDR3 protein: CASSQGAGQETQYF
clone size: .
D gene: .
V gene: TRBV14
J gene: TRBJ2-5

CDR3 DNA: TGTGCCAGCCGGACAGCTAACACTGAAGCTTTCTTT
CDR3 protein: CASRTANTEAFF
clone size: .
D gene: .
V gene: TRBV6-6
J gene: TRBJ1-1

CDR3 DNA: TGTGCCAGCAGTTTATCGGGGGGACCCTACGAGCAGTACTTC
CDR3 protein: CASSLSGGPYEQYF
clone size: .
D gene: .
V gene: TRBV27
J gene: TRBJ2-7

CDR3 DNA: TGTGCCAGCAGTGTAACGTTAGCGGGAGAGACCCAGTACTTC
CDR3 protein: CASSVTLAGETQYF
clone size: .
D gene: TRBD2
V gene: TRBV25-1
J gene: TRBJ2-5

CDR3 DNA: TGTGCCAGCAGTTATCAGGGGGCTGCCTACGAGCAGTACTTC
CDR3 protein: CASSYQGAAYEQYF
clone size: .
D gene: TRBD1
V gene: TRBV27
J gene: TRBJ2-7

CDR3 DNA: TGCGCCAGCAGCTTGGCCGGCGGACTAACTAATGAAAAACTGTTTTTT
CDR3 protein: CASSLAGGLTNEKLFF
clone size: .
D gene: .
V gene: TRBV5-1
J gene: TRBJ1-4

CDR3 DNA: TGCGCCAGCAGCTTGGAATGGCAGGAACCTGAAGCTTTCTTT
CDR3 protein: CASSLEWQEPEAFF
clone size: .
D gene: .
V gene: TRBV5-1
J gene: TRBJ1-1

CDR3 DNA: TGCGCCAGCAGCTTTGATGTGGCGGGTGAAAAACTGTTTTTT
CDR3 protein: CASSFDVAGEKLFF
clone size: .
D gene: .
V gene: TRBV5-1
J gene: TRBJ1-4

CDR3 DNA: TGCAGCGTTGAGGGGGGATACGAGCAGTACTTC
CDR3 protein: CSVEGGYEQYF
clone size: .
D gene: .
V gene: TRBV29-1
J gene: TRBJ2-7

CDR3 DNA: TGTGCCAGCTCACTTGGGACAGGGGGCCAAGAGACCCAGTACTTC
CDR3 protein: CASSLGTGGQETQYF
clone size: .
D gene: TRBD1
V gene: TRBV18
J gene: TRBJ2-5

CDR3 DNA: TGTGCCAGCAGCTTGAGAGCGGGGGGGTACAATGAGCAGTTCTTC
CDR3 protein: CASSLRAGGYNEQFF
clone size: .
D gene: TRBD2
V gene: TRBV5-4
J gene: TRBJ2-1

CDR3 DNA: TGTGCCAGCAGTTTATCACAGGGGGCTATAGCGATAGGTGAGCAGTTCTTC
CDR3 protein: CASSLSQGAIAIGEQFF
clone size: .
D gene: TRBD1
V gene: TRBV28
J gene: TRBJ2-1

CDR3 DNA: TGTGCCAGCAGCGTAATGTCGGGCAGGGGTGGCACCGGGGAGCTGTTTTTT
CDR3 protein: CASSVMSGRGGTGELFF
clone size: .
D gene: .
V gene: TRBV9
J gene: TRBJ2-2

CDR3 DNA: TGTGCCAGTAGCCAAGGGTCCGGGACACATAGCAATCAGCCCCAGCATTTT
CDR3 protein: CASSQGSGTHSNQPQHF
clone size: .
D gene: .
V gene: TRBV19
J gene: TRBJ1-5

CDR3 DNA: TGCGCCAGCAGCTTGCCCGGACTAGCGCAATACAATGAGCAGTTCTTC
CDR3 protein: CASSLPGLAQYNEQFF
clone size: .
D gene: TRBD2
V gene: TRBV5-1
J gene: TRBJ2-1

CDR3 DNA: TGTGCCATCAGTGAGTCGAGGGGTAGGGGGTTCGATTTT
CDR3 protein: CAISESRGRGFDF
clone size: .
D gene: .
V gene: TRBV10-3
J gene: TRBJ1-5

CDR3 DNA: TGTGCCAGCAGCCGGGACAGGGGATGGGGCGAGCAGTACTTC
CDR3 protein: CASSRDRGWGEQYF
clone size: .
D gene: TRBD1
V gene: TRBV5-6
J gene: TRBJ2-7

CDR3 DNA: TGTGCCAGCGGGACTAGTTCCGGCTCCTACGAGCAGTACTTC
CDR3 protein: CASGTSSGSYEQYF
clone size: .
D gene: TRBD2
V gene: TRBV5-8
J gene: TRBJ2-7

CDR3 DNA: TGTGCCAGCAGCGGACAGGCCCAGGGGTATGGCTACACCTTC
CDR3 protein: CASSGQAQGYGYTF
clone size: .
D gene: TRBD1
V gene: TRBV27
J gene: TRBJ1-2

CDR3 DNA: TGTGCCAGTAGTTCAGACGCCGGGACACTCAGTCCGAACACTGAAGCTTTCTTT
CDR3 protein: CASSSDAGTLSPNTEAFF
clone size: .
D gene: .
V gene: TRBV19
J gene: TRBJ1-1

CDR3 DNA: TGTGCCAGCAGTGTGTTAGCGGGGGCCACAGATACGCAGTATTTT
CDR3 protein: CASSVLAGATDTQYF
clone size: .
D gene: TRBD2
V gene: TRBV2
J gene: TRBJ2-3